This TCR beta chain was identified in a study of blood T cells in healthy people across ages. With respect to this clonotype: The antigen remains undetermined.

A sample-barcoded 5' primer and a J-beta primer mix were used in a second PCR of about 7 to 12 cycles. TCRdb reprocessed the 5' RACE reads with MiXCR, giving one entry per CDR3 protein. The table shows almost 300,000 distinct CDR3 sequences, with 25% to 30% occurring only once. Study-level points and caveats: Diversity was higher, and naive CD4+ cells more numerous, in long-lived donors than in aged donors.

V was trimmed by 3 bases and J by 5 bases, leaving 10 bases between them. The germline V gene encodes CDR1 SGHTA and CDR2 FQGNSA. The CDR3 covers 14 residues. The sequence derives from a woman between 70 and 85 years old in good health. What was sequenced was blood. This rearrangement joins TRBV7-2 to TRBJ2-2; a possible D gene is TRBD2 (5 bases). The CDR3 reads CASSLGVGTGELFF. Here the CDR3 DNA reads TGTGCCAGCAGCTTGGGAGTCGGGACCGGGGAGCTGTTTTTT.